This T cell receptor beta chain appears in the sequencing data of a study of OX40 agonist ivuxolimab in advanced cancers. About the study as a whole: Ivuxolimab was an agonistic, fully human IgG2 monoclonal antibody directed against OX40 (CD134), a costimulatory receptor. Intravenous ivuxolimab was administered to patients every 2 weeks at six dose levels: 0.01, 0.1, 0.3, 1.5, 3 and 10 mg/kg. Of the 50 to 55 dose-escalation patients, hepatocellular carcinoma was present in approximately 20, melanoma in roughly 15, renal cell carcinoma in 9 and head and neck cancer in 9. In the dose-escalation cohort, 75% to 85% of patients were male, and the mean age was 60 years with a range of roughly 23 to 79. Prior anti-PD-1, anti-PD-L1 or anti-CTLA-4 therapy was permitted, and about two fifths of dose-escalation patients had received checkpoint inhibitors. Partial responses were achieved by three dose-escalation patients, of whom one had hepatocellular carcinoma and two had cutaneous melanoma. The purpose of peripheral TCRbeta sequencing was to test whether ivuxolimab changed TCR sequence diversity and led to clonal T-cell expansion. The paper covers the monotherapy dose-escalation part of the phase I ivuxolimab trial, which included N ≈ 50 patients.

This clone occurred once. The antigen it binds to is not known. There are no base qualities to consult, and no much larger clone falls within one base. The CDR3 sequence holds 17 residues, the cysteine and phenylalanine included. Here the CDR3 DNA is all that survives: 51 bases in frame from base 1. V is cut back by 3 bases and J by 2 bases, with 10 bases in the junction unmatched. Looking up the germline V gene yields CDR1 LGHNA and CDR2 YSLEER. The research as a whole found: Partial responders in the 0.1-3.0 mg/kg groups had among the lowest normalized peripheral clonal expansion, especially among CD8+ T cells. The antigen specificity of the peripheral T cells that underwent clonal expansion was not determined. Low levels of normalized T-cell clonal expansion were also seen in some nonresponding patients. After ivuxolimab, CD8+ T cells had more expanded clones than CD4+ T cells on average. At doses of 0.1 to 3.0 mg/kg, clonal expansion of both CD4+ and CD8+ T cells in blood was seen between baseline and week 6.

Patients with autoimmune disease history or receiving systemic immunosuppression were excluded from the trial. Peripheral blood for TCR sequencing was drawn from every dose cohort at baseline, at cycle 4 day 1 and at cycle 7 day 1. Samples were obtained from an open-label, multicenter, first-in-human phase I dose-escalation trial of ivuxolimab. The trial enrolled adults with locally advanced or metastatic head and neck squamous cell, hepatocellular, melanoma or renal cell carcinoma. Before TCR sequencing, CD4+ T cells and CD8+ T cells from peripheral blood were sorted into separate populations. Genomic DNA was isolated from the sorted cells so that the TCRbeta CDR3 region could be sequenced. The immunoSEQ Assay was used to sequence the TCRbeta CDR3 regions. TCRdb holds this immuneACCESS table with in-frame rearrangements only. Some clones are missing; in checked studies, unresolved V genes explain under half, and the rest has no known cause. This sample has approximately 18,000 clones in its table, and approximately 78% of those were observed once. In total, the top ten clones hold around 30% of the sample.

The rearranged chain carries TRBV4-3 and TRBJ2-7; TRBD2 aligns with 10 central bases. This clonotype was sampled from an adult with an advanced solid tumor such as melanoma, head and neck, liver or kidney cancer. The sample was CD4+ or CD8+ T cells sorted from blood, taken in a trial of the OX40 agonist ivuxolimab. Here is the DNA: TGCGCCAGCAGCCAGGAACGGACTAGCGGAATCACCTACGAGCAGTACTTC. It translates to CASSQERTSGITYEQYF.